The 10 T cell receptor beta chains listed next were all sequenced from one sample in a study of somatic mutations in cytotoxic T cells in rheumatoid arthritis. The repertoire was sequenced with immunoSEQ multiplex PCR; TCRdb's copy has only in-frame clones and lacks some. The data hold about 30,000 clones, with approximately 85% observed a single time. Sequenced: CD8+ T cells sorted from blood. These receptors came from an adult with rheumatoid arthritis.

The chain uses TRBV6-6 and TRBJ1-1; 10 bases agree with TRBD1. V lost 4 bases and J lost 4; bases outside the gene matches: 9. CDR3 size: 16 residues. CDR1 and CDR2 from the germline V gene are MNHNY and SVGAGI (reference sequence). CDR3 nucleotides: TGTGCCAGCAGTTTGGGGACAGGGGATTATGGCACTGAAGCTTTCTTT. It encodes CASSLGTGDYGTEAFF.

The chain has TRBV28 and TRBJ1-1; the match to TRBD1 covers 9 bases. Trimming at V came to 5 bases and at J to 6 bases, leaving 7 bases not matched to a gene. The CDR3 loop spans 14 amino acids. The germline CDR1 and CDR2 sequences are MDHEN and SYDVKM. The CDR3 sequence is CASSADRGSPEAFF. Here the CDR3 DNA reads TGTGCCAGCAGTGCGGACAGGGGAAGCCCTGAAGCTTTCTTT.

For the CDR3, the DNA is TGTGCCAGCAGTGACTCAAGCGGGGGGAACAATGAGCAGTTCTTC. Its translation is CASSDSSGGNNEQFF. The rearrangement uses TRBV6-4 and TRBJ2-1; TRBD2 agrees at 9 bases. Germline V gives CDR1 MRHNA, CDR2 SNTAGT. After removal of 0 bases from V and 5 bases from J, the junction contained 2 bases not matched to a gene. The CDR3 contains 15 residues.

The CDR3 protein is CASSFKQGSTEAFF. CDR3 DNA sequence: TGTGCCAGCAGTTTCAAACAGGGGAGCACTGAAGCTTTCTTT. The chain recombines TRBV27 with TRBJ1-1; TRBD1 aligns across 7 bases. Germline assignment: CDR1 MNHEY and CDR2 SMNVEV (reference sequence). V shed 3 bases and J 4 bases; nucleotides not matched to a gene: 5. The CDR3 covers 14 residues.

CDR3: CASSFVGRGNYGYTF. CDR3 in DNA: TGTGCCAGCAGCTTCGTGGGGCGCGGGAACTATGGCTACACCTTC. The rearrangement links TRBV5-5 to TRBJ1-2; D possibly corresponds to TRBD1 (5 bases). Trimming stripped 2 bases from V and 2 bases from J, with 13 bases between. The germline gives CDR1 SGHKS, CDR2 YYEKEE (reference sequence). This CDR3 comprises 15 residues.

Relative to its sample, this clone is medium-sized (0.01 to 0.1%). As DNA, the CDR3 is TGTGCCAGCAGTGACTCGTTTCAGGGGAGCACCGGGGAGCTGTTTTTT. Its protein product is CASSDSFQGSTGELFF. The chain is built from TRBV6-4 and TRBJ2-2, with D tentatively TRBD1 (6 bases). Per the germline V gene, CDR1 is MRHNA and CDR2 is SNTAGT. This CDR3 has 16 residues. Between the trimmed V and J ends, which lost 0 bases and 4 bases, there was a span of 12 bases.

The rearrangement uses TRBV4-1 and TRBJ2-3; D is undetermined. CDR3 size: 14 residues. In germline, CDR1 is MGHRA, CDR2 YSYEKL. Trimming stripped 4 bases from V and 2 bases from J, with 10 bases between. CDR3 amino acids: CASSPKGDTDTQYF. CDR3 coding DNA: TGCGCCAGCAGCCCCAAGGGCGACACAGATACGCAGTATTTT.

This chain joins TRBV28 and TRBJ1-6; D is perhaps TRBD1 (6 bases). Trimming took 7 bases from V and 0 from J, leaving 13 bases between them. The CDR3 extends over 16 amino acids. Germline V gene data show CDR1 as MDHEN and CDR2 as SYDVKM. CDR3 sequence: CASISTGSSYNSPLHF. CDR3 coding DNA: TGTGCCAGCATTAGTACAGGGAGCTCCTATAATTCACCCCTCCACTTT. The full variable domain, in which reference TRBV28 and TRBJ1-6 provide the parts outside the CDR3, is DVKVTQSSRYLVKRTGEKVFLECVQDMDHENMFWYRQDPGLGLRLIYFSYDVKMKEKGDIPEGYSVSREKKERFSLILESASTNQTSMYLCASISTGSSYNSPLHFGNGTRLTVT.

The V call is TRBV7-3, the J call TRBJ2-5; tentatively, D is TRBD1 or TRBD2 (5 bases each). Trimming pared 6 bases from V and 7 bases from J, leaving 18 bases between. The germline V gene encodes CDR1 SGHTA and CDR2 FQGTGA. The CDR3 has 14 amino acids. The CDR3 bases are TGTGCCAGCAGTTTGGGGCCGGGAACCCCGACCCAGTACTTC. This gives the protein CASSLGPGTPTQYF.

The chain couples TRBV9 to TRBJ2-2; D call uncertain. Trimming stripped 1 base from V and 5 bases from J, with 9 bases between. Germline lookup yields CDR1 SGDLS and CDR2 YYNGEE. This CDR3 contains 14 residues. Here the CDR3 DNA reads TGTGCCAGCAGCGTAAGACACCTGACCGGGGAGCTGTTTTTT. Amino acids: CASSVRHLTGELFF. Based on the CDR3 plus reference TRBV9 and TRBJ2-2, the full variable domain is DSGVTQTPKHLITATGQRVTLRCSPRSGDLSVYWYQQSLDQGLQFLIQYYNGEERAKGNILERFSAQQFPDLHSELNLSSLELGDSALYFCASSVRHLTGELFFGEGSRLTVL.